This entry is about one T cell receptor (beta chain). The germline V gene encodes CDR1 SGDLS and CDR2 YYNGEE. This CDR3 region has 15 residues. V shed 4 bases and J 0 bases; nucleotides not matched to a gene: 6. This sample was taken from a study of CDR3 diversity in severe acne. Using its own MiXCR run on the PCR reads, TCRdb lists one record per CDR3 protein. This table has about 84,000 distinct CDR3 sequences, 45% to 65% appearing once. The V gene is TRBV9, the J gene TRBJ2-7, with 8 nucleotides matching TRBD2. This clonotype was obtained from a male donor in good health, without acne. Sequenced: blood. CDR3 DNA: TGTGCCAGCAGCTCATTGCGGGGGGTCTCCTACGAGCAGTACTTC. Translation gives CASSSLRGVSYEQYF.